A single TCR beta chain is shown here with its context. Its antigen is not identified. These data are taken from a study of PD-1 blockade in classical Hodgkin lymphoma. Study-level information: Nivolumab dosing for patients was 3 mg/kg, administered intravenously every 2 weeks. Study-wide findings and caveats: Compared with baseline, CD4+ but not CD8+ TCR diversity had risen significantly by C4D1.

Clones were read by immunoSEQ multiplex PCR, and TCRdb kept only the in-frame ones, dropping some. The data show 20,000 to 25,000 clones, around two thirds seen once. In germline, CDR1 is MNHEY, CDR2 SVGAGI. CDR3 length equals 16 residues. V dropped 0 bases and J dropped 0 bases, with 11 bases sitting between them. Each patient's relapse followed autologous stem cell transplantation, and brentuximab vedotin exposure varied. This chain joins TRBV6-5 and TRBJ1-1; D is possibly TRBD1 (6 bases). The source was peripheral blood mononuclear cells (PBMCs), collected at baseline. This TCR was sampled from a human donor with classical Hodgkin lymphoma. CDR3 coding DNA: TGTGCCAGCAGTTACTCGGAGGGGGGTATGAACACTGAAGCTTTCTTT. Protein product: CASSYSEGGMNTEAFF.